Shown below are 23 T cell receptor beta chains from a single sample sequenced in a study of beta chain features in type 1 diabetes. TCRB transcripts that were expressed got sequenced, as all of the isolated RNA had been reverse transcribed. Produced via immunoSEQ multiplex PCR; TCRdb's table is partial and in-frame only. The sample lists over 300,000 clones, around 8% occurring once. Sequenced material: central memory CD4+ T cells from blood. The receptors derive from a woman between 18 and 30 years old in good health.

This clone was seen ten or more times. This CDR3 is CATLMTARSGGYTF. The CDR3 bases are TGTGCCACCCTTATGACCGCCAGGTCGGGTGGCTACACCTTC. The chain has TRBV6-5 and TRBJ1-2, with D unresolved. The CDR3 runs 14 residues. Germline lookup yields CDR1 MNHEY and CDR2 SVGAGI. V dropped 10 bases and J dropped 7 bases, with 22 bases sitting between them.

In this sample, this clone turned up a few times. This chain links TRBV29-1 with TRBJ2-1; 13 nucleotides agree with TRBD2. The CDR3 totals 20 residues. Per germline, CDR1 SQVTM and CDR2 ANQGSEA. The J segment lost 0 bases and the V segment lost 4 bases, leaving 15 bases of the junction unmatched. The CDR3 sequence is CSVGGQTGLAGLSSYNEQFF. In DNA form, the CDR3 reads TGCAGCGTTGGGGGACAGACGGGACTAGCGGGACTCAGCTCCTACAATGAGCAGTTCTTC.

This clone was counted a few times. The chain has TRBV11-1 and TRBJ1-1, with TRBD1 matching over 10 bases. V shed 5 bases and J 4 bases; nucleotides not matched to a gene: 1. CDR1 is SGHAT and CDR2 is FQDESV in the germline V gene (reference sequence). CDR3 size: 13 residues. The CDR3 region is CASSGQGGTEAFF. The CDR3 coding sequence is TGTGCCAGCAGCGGACAGGGGGGCACTGAAGCTTTCTTT.

This clone was seen repeatedly, ten times or more. The rearrangement uses TRBV27 and TRBJ2-7; a possible D gene is TRBD2 (6 bases). Germline CDR1 reads MNHEY; CDR2 reads SMNVEV (reference sequence). The CDR3 spans 14 residues. Trimming left V 8 bases short and J 5 bases short, with 19 bases between. As DNA, the CDR3 is TGTGCCAGCTCTGGACTAACCGGGCTCAACGAGCAGTACTTC. This encodes CASSGLTGLNEQYF.

The chain combines TRBV18 with TRBJ2-6; D is perhaps TRBD1 (6 bases). V was trimmed by 4 bases and J by 4 bases, leaving 17 bases between them. This CDR3 is 17 amino acids long. Germline assignment: CDR1 KGHSH and CDR2 LQKENI. CDR3 sequence (DNA): TGTGCCAGCTCACGTCTGGGGGCCGGGCCCGGGGCCAACGTCCTGACTTTC. Translating it yields CASSRLGAGPGANVLTF. Using reference TRBV18 and TRBJ2-6 for the parts outside the CDR3, the full variable domain is NAGVMQNPRHLVRRRGQEARLRCSPMKGHSHVYWYRQLPEEGLKFMVYLQKENIIDESGMPKERFSAEFPKEGPSILRIQQVVRGDSAAYFCASSRLGAGPGANVLTFGAGSRLTVL.

V gene TRBV6-5 combines with J gene TRBJ2-7, with TRBD2 identical over 7 bases. The CDR3 totals 15 residues. V gave up 0 bases and J gave up 7 bases; unmatched junction bases: 9. The germline CDR1 and CDR2 sequences are MNHEY and SVGAGI. CDR3 bases: TGTGCCAGCAGTTACTCCCCGAGCGGGACGGAAGAGCAGTACTTC. The encoded protein is CASSYSPSGTEEQYF.

This clone has a handful of counts. The CDR3: CASSRRTGVFETQYF. CDR3 nucleotide sequence: TGTGCCAGCAGTCGTAGGACAGGGGTATTCGAGACCCAGTACTTC. The chain combines TRBV5-8 with TRBJ2-5; 9 nucleotides agree with TRBD1. CDR1 SGHTS and CDR2 YDEGEE come from the germline V gene. This CDR3 is 15 amino acids long. With 5 bases clipped from V and 5 bases from J, the junction kept 10 bases outside the gene matches.

This sequence joins TRBV4-3 and TRBJ2-1; D call uncertain. This CDR3 spans 14 amino acids. With 0 bases removed from V and 3 bases from J, the gap between germline ends came to 6 bases. Germline V CDR1 and CDR2: LGHNA, YSLEER. The chain's CDR3 is CASSQEAHYNEQFF. CDR3 coding DNA: TGCGCCAGCAGCCAAGAAGCGCACTACAATGAGCAGTTCTTC.

The rearrangement uses TRBV29-1 and TRBJ2-1; D uncertain. Germline-derived CDR1 and CDR2 are SQVTM and ANQGSEA. With 5 bases removed from V and 8 bases from J, the gap between germline ends came to 13 bases. The CDR3 loop spans 12 amino acids. The CDR3 region is CSVLGRVHEQFF. CDR3 coding DNA: TGCAGCGTTCTCGGACGGGTACATGAGCAGTTCTTC.

A few counts support this clone. The V call is TRBV6-1, the J call TRBJ2-7; maybe TRBD1 (6 bases). Per germline, CDR1 MNHNS and CDR2 SASEGT. Trimming shortened V by 5 bases and J by 2 bases, and 13 bases separated the two germline ends. There are 14 residues in the CDR3. The CDR3 loop is CASSRTAGTYEQYF. In DNA form, the CDR3 reads TGTGCCAGCAGTCGGACAGCCGGGACCTACGAGCAGTACTTC.

The table lists this clone with many counts. This chain connects TRBV7-2 to TRBJ2-5, with 8 bases fitting TRBD2. V trimming: 5 bases; J trimming: 9 bases; junction bases outside the gene matches: 17. This CDR3 comprises 16 residues. CDR1 and CDR2 from the germline V gene are SGHTA and FQGNSA. In nucleotides, the CDR3 is TGTGCCAGCAGCCATGCTGGGACTAGGGCCGCTGAGGCCCAGTACTTC. This gives the protein CASSHAGTRAAEAQYF.

Concerning this clone itself: Additional DNA sequences in this sample encode the identical CDR3. The rearrangement joins TRBV6-5 to TRBJ2-1; D is possibly TRBD2 (6 bases). Germline CDR1 reads MNHEY; CDR2 reads SVGAGI. The CDR3 is 11 residues long. The V gene lost 8 bases and the J gene lost 6 bases, with 8 bases spanning the gap. The DNA of the CDR3 is TGTGCCAGCTTGCGGGGCAATGAGCAGTTCTTC. Translating gives CASLRGNEQFF.

This clone was seen repeatedly, ten times or more. Other DNA sequences in the sample encode the same CDR3. The genes are TRBV2 and TRBJ2-7; 7 bases map to TRBD2. The V gene's germline CDR1 is SNHLY and CDR2 FYNNEI. The CDR3 spans 13 residues. Trimming cost V 6 bases and J 0 bases; bases outside gene matches: 2. CDR3 in amino acids: CASRGGSSYEQYF. The CDR3 nucleotides are TGTGCCAGCAGGGGGGGGTCCTCCTACGAGCAGTACTTC.

The CDR3 spells CASSRTDNNQPQHF. CDR3 nucleotides: TGTGCCAGCAGCCGCACAGATAATAATCAGCCCCAGCATTTT. The rearrangement uses TRBV11-2 and TRBJ1-5; D gene unclear. V was shortened by 5 bases and J by 4 bases, with 12 bases between the two germline ends. Germline V CDR1 and CDR2: SGHAT, FQNNGV. The CDR3 runs to 14 residues.

The rearrangement links TRBV6-5 to TRBJ1-1; a weak D match, TRBD1 (5 bases). Germline CDR1 and CDR2: MNHEY and SVGAGI. V lost 6 bases and J 5 bases, leaving 16 bases between the germline ends. The CDR3 totals 14 residues. The CDR3 is CASSWGGKGTEAFF. As DNA, the CDR3 is TGTGCCAGCAGCTGGGGCGGCAAGGGTACTGAAGCTTTCTTT.

This clone has just a few counts. The chain has TRBV11-2 and TRBJ1-4; no clear D. There are 14 residues in the CDR3. V was pared by 5 bases and J by 8 bases, with 15 bases between. Germline-derived CDR1 and CDR2 are SGHAT and FQNNGV. The CDR3 sequence is CASSRSISEEKLFF. CDR3 coding DNA: TGTGCCAGCAGCCGATCGATTTCGGAGGAAAAACTGTTTTTT.

This clone occurred many times. This sequence joins TRBV5-6 and TRBJ2-7; 14 bases match TRBD2. J was trimmed by 0 bases and V by 0 bases; bases with no gene match: 5. The germline V gene encodes CDR1 SGHDT and CDR2 YYEEEE. The CDR3 has 18 residues. CDR3 DNA sequence: TGTGCCAGCAGCTTGGCCTTGGGGACTAGCGGGAGCTCCTACGAGCAGTACTTC. Translated: CASSLALGTSGSSYEQYF.

The sample holds a few counts of this clone. The rearrangement joins TRBV7-2 to TRBJ2-3, with TRBD2 matching 7 bases. V trimming: 8 bases; J trimming: 7 bases; junction bases outside the gene matches: 15. The CDR3 has 15 amino acids. Germline V lookup: CDR1 SGHTA, CDR2 FQGNSA. The CDR3 protein is CASGILAGVGYTQYF. DNA for the CDR3: TGTGCCAGCGGCATCCTTGCGGGAGTTGGTTATACGCAGTATTTT.

This clone showed up just a few times. DNA for the CDR3: TGTGCCAGCAGTTTCTTGGCTGGCGAGGGACAATCTGGGAAGACCCAGTACTTC. Its protein product is CASSFLAGEGQSGKTQYF. The V and J genes are TRBV28 and TRBJ2-5, with a tentative D call TRBD1 (6 bases). Germline values: CDR1 MDHEN, CDR2 SYDVKM. This CDR3 has 18 residues. The germline V and J ends were trimmed by 3 bases and 6 bases, with 26 bases remaining between them.

This clone was recorded many times. The genes are TRBV7-9 and TRBJ2-7, with 11 positions matching TRBD2. Germline CDR1 SEHNR, CDR2 FQNEAQ (reference sequence). Germline trimming cut 7 bases from V and 3 bases from J; bases unmatched to any gene: 5. The CDR3 has 14 residues. The CDR3, as DNA: TGTGCCAGCACCACTAGCGGGAGTAACTACGAGCAGTACTTC. It encodes CASTTSGSNYEQYF.

The chain carries TRBV7-2 and TRBJ2-3; 8 positions match TRBD1. Germline CDR1 reads SGHTA; CDR2 reads FQGNSA. The CDR3 covers 16 residues. V gave up 3 bases and J gave up 1 base; unmatched junction bases: 6. The CDR3 DNA reads as TGTGCCAGCAGCTTCGACAGGGGTCGGGGCACAGATACGCAGTATTTT. Amino acid sequence: CASSFDRGRGTDTQYF.

The rearrangement uses TRBV7-9 and TRBJ2-7, with D perhaps given as TRBD1 or TRBD2 (5 bases each). The CDR3 runs to 15 residues. CDR1 SEHNR and CDR2 FQNEAQ come from the germline V gene (reference sequence). V was shortened by 3 bases and J by 3 bases, with 15 bases between the two germline ends. The CDR3 loop is CASSFRGARNYEQYF. The DNA for the CDR3 is TGTGCCAGCAGCTTTAGAGGGGCAAGAAACTACGAGCAGTACTTC.

This clone showed up just a few times. This chain joins TRBV18 and TRBJ2-1; no clear D gene. The CDR3 consists of 14 residues. The V gene lost 3 bases and the J gene lost 1 base, with 7 bases spanning the gap. Germline values: CDR1 KGHSH, CDR2 LQKENI. CDR3 nucleotides: TGTGCCAGCTCACCCTACCCTTCCTACAATGAGCAGTTCTTC. It specifies CASSPYPSYNEQFF.